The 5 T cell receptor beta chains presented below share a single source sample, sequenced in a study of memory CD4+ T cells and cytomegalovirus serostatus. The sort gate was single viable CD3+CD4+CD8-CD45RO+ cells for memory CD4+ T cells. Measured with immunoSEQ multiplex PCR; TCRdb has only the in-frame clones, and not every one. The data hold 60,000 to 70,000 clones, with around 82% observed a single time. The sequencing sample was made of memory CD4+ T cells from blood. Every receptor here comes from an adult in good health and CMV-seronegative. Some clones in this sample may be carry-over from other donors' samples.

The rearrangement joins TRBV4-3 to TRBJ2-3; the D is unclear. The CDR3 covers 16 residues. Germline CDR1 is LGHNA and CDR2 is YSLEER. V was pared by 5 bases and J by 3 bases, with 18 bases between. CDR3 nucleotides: TGCGCCAGCAGCTCAACCGGGCCCCCGGCTACAGATACGCAGTATTTT. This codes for CASSSTGPPATDTQYF.

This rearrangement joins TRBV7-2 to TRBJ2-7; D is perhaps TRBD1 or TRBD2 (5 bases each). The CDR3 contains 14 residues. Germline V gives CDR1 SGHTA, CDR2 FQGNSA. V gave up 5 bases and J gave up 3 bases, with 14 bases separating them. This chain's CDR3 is CASSLVRGDYEQYF. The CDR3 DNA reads TGTGCCAGCAGCCTAGTAAGGGGAGACTACGAGCAGTACTTC.

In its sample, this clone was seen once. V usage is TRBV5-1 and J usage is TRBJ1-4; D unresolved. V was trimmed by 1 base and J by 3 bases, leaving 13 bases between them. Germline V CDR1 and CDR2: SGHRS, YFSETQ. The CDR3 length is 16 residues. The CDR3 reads CASSLSSTEANEKLFF. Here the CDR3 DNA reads TGCGCCAGCAGCTTGTCCTCGACTGAGGCTAATGAAAAACTGTTTTTT.

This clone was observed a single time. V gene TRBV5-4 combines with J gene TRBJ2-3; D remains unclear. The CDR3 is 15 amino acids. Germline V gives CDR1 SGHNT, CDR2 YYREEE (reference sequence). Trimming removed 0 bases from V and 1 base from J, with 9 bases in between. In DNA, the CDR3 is TGTGCCAGCAGCTTGGACACACCACGCACAGATACGCAGTATTTT. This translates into CASSLDTPRTDTQYF.

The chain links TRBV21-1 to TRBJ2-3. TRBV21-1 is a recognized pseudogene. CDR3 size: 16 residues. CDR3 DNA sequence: TGTGCCAGCAGCAACCATCTCCGGGGCCCCACAGATACGCAGTATTTT. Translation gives CASSNHLRGPTDTQYF.